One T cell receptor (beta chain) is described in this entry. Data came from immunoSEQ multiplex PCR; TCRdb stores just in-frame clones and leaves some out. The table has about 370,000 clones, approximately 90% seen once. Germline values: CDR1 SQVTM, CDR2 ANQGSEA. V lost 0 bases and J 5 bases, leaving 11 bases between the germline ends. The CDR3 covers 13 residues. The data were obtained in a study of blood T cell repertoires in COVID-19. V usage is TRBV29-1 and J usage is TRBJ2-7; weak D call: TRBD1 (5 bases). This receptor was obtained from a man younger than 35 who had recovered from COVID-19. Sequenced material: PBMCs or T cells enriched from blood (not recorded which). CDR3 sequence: CSVEDRGVDEQYF. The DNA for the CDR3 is TGCAGCGTTGAAGATAGGGGTGTCGACGAGCAGTACTTC.